A selection of T cell receptor beta chains follows, all from one sample in a study of HIV-infected patients and healthy controls. Using its own MiXCR run on the 5' RACE reads, TCRdb lists one record per CDR3 protein. This table holds about 5,700 distinct CDR3 sequences, roughly 8.7% found once. Sequenced here: blood, sampled during antiretroviral therapy. These receptor sequences come from an adult with HIV infection. The CDR3 runs from the conserved cysteine through the conserved F or W. Fields, in order: J gene, D gene, clone size, V gene, CDR3 protein, CDR3 DNA. A D gene is named only where the DNA matches it firmly. Part of the rows lack a size; the others show once, few, many or a class for expanded clones.

J gene: TRBJ1-4
D gene: -
clone size: medium-sized
V gene: TRBV27
CDR3 protein: CASSSGEGRPETTNEKLFF
CDR3 DNA: TGTGCCAGCAGTTCCGGAGAGGGACGGCCGGAAACAACTAATGAAAAACTGTTTTTT

J gene: TRBJ2-3
D gene: TRBD2
clone size: medium-sized
V gene: TRBV7-3
CDR3 protein: CASSPSGRSEDTQYF
CDR3 DNA: TGTGCCAGCAGTCCGAGCGGGAGGTCTGAAGATACGCAGTATTTT

J gene: TRBJ2-3
D gene: -
clone size: few
V gene: TRBV29-1
CDR3 protein: CSVDINDTQYF
CDR3 DNA: TGCAGCGTTGATATCAATGATACGCAGTATTTT

J gene: TRBJ2-7
D gene: TRBD2
clone size: -
V gene: TRBV19
CDR3 protein: CASSMGREDYEQYF
CDR3 DNA: TGTGCCAGTAGTATGGGGCGGGAGGACTACGAGCAGTACTTC

J gene: TRBJ1-5
D gene: -
clone size: many
V gene: TRBV28
CDR3 protein: CASREGPQPQHF
CDR3 DNA: TGTGCCAGCAGGGAAGGTCCTCAGCCCCAGCATTTT

J gene: TRBJ2-3
D gene: TRBD2
clone size: many
V gene: TRBV29-1
CDR3 protein: CSGDEGLEAVGPQYF
CDR3 DNA: TGCAGCGGTGATGAGGGACTAGAAGCGGTCGGCCCGCAGTATTTT

J gene: TRBJ2-7
D gene: -
clone size: medium-sized
V gene: TRBV4-1
CDR3 protein: CASSQSQRAYEQYF
CDR3 DNA: TGCGCCAGCAGCCAGTCCCAACGGGCCTACGAGCAGTACTTC

J gene: TRBJ1-1
D gene: -
clone size: medium-sized
V gene: TRBV28
CDR3 protein: CASSPPQEPEAFF
CDR3 DNA: TGTGCCAGCAGTCCACCGCAAGAGCCTGAAGCTTTCTTT

J gene: TRBJ2-1
D gene: TRBD2
clone size: many
V gene: TRBV27
CDR3 protein: CASSLESWVAGLIF
CDR3 DNA: TGTGCCAGCAGTTTAGAAAGCTGGGTAGCGGGGCTGATCTTC

J gene: TRBJ1-1
D gene: TRBD1
clone size: medium-sized
V gene: TRBV4-1
CDR3 protein: CASSAPGGPATEAFF
CDR3 DNA: TGCGCCAGCAGCGCGCCAGGGGGCCCAGCCACTGAAGCTTTCTTT

J gene: TRBJ2-5
D gene: TRBD2
clone size: medium-sized
V gene: TRBV7-8
CDR3 protein: CASSLFLAGEETQYF
CDR3 DNA: TGTGCCAGCAGCTTATTCCTAGCGGGAGAAGAGACCCAGTACTTC

J gene: TRBJ1-5
D gene: -
clone size: -
V gene: TRBV20-1
CDR3 protein: CSASTGSGQPQHF
CDR3 DNA: TGCAGTGCCAGTACAGGGTCGGGACAGCCCCAGCATTTT

J gene: TRBJ2-1
D gene: -
clone size: many
V gene: TRBV5-4
CDR3 protein: CASSPTDRYNEQFF
CDR3 DNA: TGTGCCAGCAGCCCTACCGACAGATACAATGAGCAGTTCTTC

J gene: TRBJ2-5
D gene: TRBD1
clone size: few
V gene: TRBV27
CDR3 protein: CASSPYSTGAPVAQYF
CDR3 DNA: TGTGCCAGCAGTCCCTATTCGACAGGGGCCCCAGTGGCCCAGTACTTC

J gene: TRBJ2-5
D gene: -
clone size: many
V gene: TRBV5-4
CDR3 protein: CASSLRRVQETQYF
CDR3 DNA: TGTGCCAGCAGCTTGCGCCGAGTCCAAGAGACCCAGTACTTC

J gene: TRBJ1-5
D gene: -
clone size: many
V gene: TRBV19
CDR3 protein: CASSIDLGPGEHF
CDR3 DNA: TGTGCCAGTAGTATAGATCTTGGGCCAGGAGAGCATTTT

J gene: TRBJ1-6
D gene: -
clone size: many
V gene: TRBV5-5
CDR3 protein: CASSLWSEESSPLHF
CDR3 DNA: TGTGCCAGCAGCTTGTGGTCCGAGGAGAGTTCACCCCTCCACTTT

J gene: TRBJ2-3
D gene: -
clone size: medium-sized
V gene: TRBV19
CDR3 protein: CASSPSRLVTDTQYF
CDR3 DNA: TGTGCCAGTAGTCCATCGAGACTAGTAACAGATACGCAGTATTTT

J gene: TRBJ1-5
D gene: TRBD1
clone size: many
V gene: TRBV5-6
CDR3 protein: CASSLQGAGSNQPQHF
CDR3 DNA: TGTGCCAGCAGCTTACAGGGGGCCGGTAGCAATCAGCCCCAGCATTTT

J gene: TRBJ2-1
D gene: TRBD2
clone size: many
V gene: TRBV2
CDR3 protein: CASKSLASGSPDEQFF
CDR3 DNA: TGTGCCAGCAAATCCCTGGCTAGCGGGAGTCCCGATGAGCAGTTCTTC

J gene: TRBJ2-6
D gene: -
clone size: medium-sized
V gene: TRBV5-1
CDR3 protein: CASSPQGASGANVLTF
CDR3 DNA: TGCGCCAGCAGCCCCCAGGGCGCCTCTGGGGCCAACGTCCTGACTTTC

J gene: TRBJ2-2
D gene: -
clone size: -
V gene: TRBV27
CDR3 protein: CASTLLLGGVAGELFF
CDR3 DNA: TGTGCCAGCACCCTCCTACTAGGGGGAGTGGCCGGGGAGCTGTTTTTT

J gene: TRBJ2-3
D gene: TRBD2
clone size: medium-sized
V gene: TRBV14
CDR3 protein: CASSPLQAGVGPHTQYF
CDR3 DNA: TGTGCCAGCAGCCCACTCCAAGCGGGAGTGGGGCCTCATACGCAGTATTTT

J gene: TRBJ2-1
D gene: TRBD2
clone size: few
V gene: TRBV10-3
CDR3 protein: CAANSAGAYNEQFF
CDR3 DNA: TGTGCCGCGAACTCAGCGGGAGCCTACAATGAGCAGTTCTTC

J gene: TRBJ1-2
D gene: -
clone size: many
V gene: TRBV12-3/TRBV12-4
CDR3 protein: CASSAGLTYNYGYTF
CDR3 DNA: TGTGCCAGCAGTGCGGGTCTTACCTATAACTATGGCTACACCTTC

J gene: TRBJ1-5
D gene: -
clone size: many
V gene: TRBV3-1
CDR3 protein: CASSQVTGNQPQHF
CDR3 DNA: TGTGCCAGCAGCCAAGTGACGGGTAATCAGCCCCAGCATTTT

J gene: TRBJ1-4
D gene: -
clone size: many
V gene: TRBV29-1
CDR3 protein: CSASRRGEKLFF
CDR3 DNA: TGCAGCGCCAGTAGGCGAGGTGAAAAACTGTTTTTT

J gene: TRBJ2-1
D gene: -
clone size: -
V gene: TRBV3-1
CDR3 protein: CASSPGLLNWGFF
CDR3 DNA: TGTGCCAGCAGCCCGGGACTTCTTAATTGGGGGTTCTTC

J gene: TRBJ1-1
D gene: -
clone size: medium-sized
V gene: TRBV7-9
CDR3 protein: CASSPAGLMNTEAFF
CDR3 DNA: TGTGCCAGCTCGCCTGCGGGGCTAATGAACACTGAAGCTTTCTTT

J gene: TRBJ2-6
D gene: -
clone size: many
V gene: TRBV7-9
CDR3 protein: CASTQGIGANVLTF
CDR3 DNA: TGTGCCAGCACACAGGGAATTGGGGCCAACGTCCTGACTTTC

J gene: TRBJ2-3
D gene: -
clone size: many
V gene: TRBV20-1
CDR3 protein: CSARGSTDTQYF
CDR3 DNA: TGCAGTGCTAGGGGCAGCACAGATACGCAGTATTTT

J gene: TRBJ2-2
D gene: TRBD2
clone size: few
V gene: TRBV12-3/TRBV12-4
CDR3 protein: CASSLRLAATGELFF
CDR3 DNA: TGTGCCAGCAGTTTAAGGCTAGCGGCCACCGGGGAGCTGTTTTTT

J gene: TRBJ1-1
D gene: -
clone size: medium-sized
V gene: TRBV6-1
CDR3 protein: CASSPRGLSTEAFF
CDR3 DNA: TGTGCCAGCAGTCCTAGAGGTTTATCCACTGAAGCTTTCTTT

J gene: TRBJ2-7
D gene: -
clone size: medium-sized
V gene: TRBV29-1
CDR3 protein: CSVGGSGALDF
CDR3 DNA: TGCAGCGTTGGGGGGTCCGGCGCCCTGGACTTC

J gene: TRBJ2-7
D gene: TRBD1
clone size: medium-sized
V gene: TRBV20-1
CDR3 protein: CSARDDRGINEQYF
CDR3 DNA: TGCAGTGCCAGGGATGACAGGGGGATAAACGAGCAGTACTTC

J gene: TRBJ2-1
D gene: -
clone size: medium-sized
V gene: TRBV28
CDR3 protein: CASSWDPSGQFF
CDR3 DNA: TGTGCCAGCAGCTGGGACCCAAGCGGACAGTTCTTC

J gene: TRBJ2-4
D gene: TRBD2
clone size: medium-sized
V gene: TRBV11-2
CDR3 protein: CASSPTSGGVSKNIQYF
CDR3 DNA: TGTGCCAGCAGCCCTACTAGCGGGGGCGTCTCCAAAAACATTCAGTACTTC

J gene: TRBJ1-1
D gene: TRBD1
clone size: -
V gene: TRBV12-3/TRBV12-4
CDR3 protein: CASQGQGVDWVNTEAFF
CDR3 DNA: TGTGCCAGCCAGGGGCAGGGGGTAGACTGGGTGAACACTGAAGCTTTCTTT

J gene: TRBJ2-7
D gene: TRBD2
clone size: -
V gene: TRBV3-1
CDR3 protein: CASSRTSGASSYEQYF
CDR3 DNA: TGTGCCAGCAGCCGGACTAGCGGGGCTAGCTCCTACGAGCAGTACTTC